This is a list of T cell receptor beta chains from one sample in a study of cytomegalovirus exposure and HLA in healthy donors. Sequencing was performed with immunoSEQ multiplex PCR; in TCRdb, only in-frame clones are kept and a portion is missing. The sample holds fewer than 250,000 clones, approximately 70% seen once. The specimen was PBMCs. The receptor source for this set is a woman in her twenties or thirties in good health and CMV-seropositive. The CDR3 runs from the conserved cysteine through the conserved F or W. Clone size appears in some rows only: once, few, many, or a class for an expanded clone.

cdr3_aa | v_call | clone_size
CASSLAQNYEQYF | TRBV28 | NA
CAIQRGSGDNEQFF | TRBV10-3 | NA
CASRVLAGGSYEQYF | TRBV6-1 | NA
CASSKAGWDTQYF | TRBV2 | NA
CASSLRGNGYTF | TRBV28 | NA
CASSLPGQGYEQYF | TRBV19 | NA
CASSISRSGGNQPQHF | TRBV19 | NA
CASSLSLANTGELFF | TRBV28 | NA
CASSEAPGTSGYNEQFF | TRBV6-4 | few
CASSSWTATSLAGGPPWTQYF | TRBV28 | few
CASSLAAGQETQYF | TRBV5-5 | NA
CASSIGAAYNQPQHF | TRBV19 | NA
CASSLVRAGEGYTF | TRBV5-4 | NA
CASSPGPTGGDYGYTF | TRBV28 | NA
CASSFNQGWTEAFF | TRBV28 | NA
CASVRIGLDEQYF | TRBV5-6 | NA
CASSLTQQGLPLHF | TRBV5-6 | NA
CSATNTDTQYF | TRBV20-1 | NA
CASSGLADKGNIQYF | TRBV9 | NA
CASSSTGCEQFF | TRBV27 | NA
CASSAKGQSFGGNTIYF | TRBV5-1 | NA
CASSGGLGYNEQFF | TRBV5-1 | few
CASSIGTSGTSYEQYF | TRBV19 | NA
CASSPQTGDRSPLHF | TRBV5-1 | once
CASSLTPGTSVYNEQFF | TRBV28 | NA
CASSSPGWEQFF | TRBV27 | NA
CAIGRGRSEAFF | TRBV27 | few
CASSGTGGLDYEQYF | TRBV6-1 | NA
CASSSGQGSGANVLTF | TRBV5-1 | once
CASSLAGSSTYTTYEQYF | TRBV11-2 | NA
CASNTSSEGQRTIRSEKLFF | TRBV14 | NA